The subject of this entry is one T cell receptor beta chain. This record comes from a study of Graves' ophthalmopathy and Graves' hyperthyroidism. Study-wide background: Peripheral blood was obtained at first diagnosis, ahead of any treatment.

The CDR3 extends over 13 amino acids. V was pared by 6 bases and J by 4 bases, with 12 bases between. The V gene's germline CDR1 is MNHEY and CDR2 SVGEGT. For repertoire sequencing, the TCR beta CDR3 regions were amplified from RNA transcripts. The authors performed first-round RT-PCR with HTBI primers and then a second-round multiplex PCR. TCRdb re-called the multiplex PCR reads with MiXCR, one entry per CDR3 protein. Here the sample spans about 210,000 distinct CDR3 sequences, approximately 29% being singletons. Moderately to severely active ophthalmopathy under 3 months, CAS at least 3, NOSPECS at least 4. The diagnosis was founded upon clinical symptoms, serum thyroxine, TRAb, thyroid ultrasound and orbital computed tomography.

The chain carries TRBV6-2 or TRBV6-3 and TRBJ1-2; D is ambiguous. Sequenced: peripheral blood. The TCR comes from a man over 45 with Graves' ophthalmopathy. The chain's CDR3 is CASSSSFLYGYTF. CDR3 DNA: TGTGCCAGCAGCTCTTCATTCCTCTATGGCTACACCTTC.